The present T cell receptor (beta chain) was sequenced within a study of blood T cell repertoires in COVID-19. Study in general: The samples span acute and convalescent COVID-19 from the United States, Italy and Spain. Nucleic acid was either cDNA or gDNA, and it came from T cells, B-cell-depleted T cells, or PBMCs.

This CDR3 spans 14 amino acids. Trimming took 4 bases from V and 6 from J; bases not matched to a gene: 5. Per the germline V gene, CDR1 is ENHRY and CDR2 is SYGVKD. Source study methods: Nucleated cell counts were estimated from reference gene primer amplification. The assay was immunoSEQ multiplex PCR, and TCRdb's table has in-frame clones only and misses some. For V, J and clone size, that table is used; D and trimming come from the DNA. The sample includes roughly 220,000 clones, 84% of them seen just once. The TCR originated in a woman aged 60 to 75 who had recovered from COVID-19. The V gene is TRBV10-3, the J gene TRBJ2-1; 8 bases map to TRBD2. Material: peripheral blood. CDR3 loop: CAISGAGGRNEQFF. The CDR3 bases are TGTGCCATCAGTGGGGCGGGGGGCCGCAATGAGCAGTTCTTC.